Listed here is a single T cell receptor beta chain. As it was prepared, the TCRbeta library received unique molecular identifiers. Via MiXCR, TCRdb re-called the PCR reads, giving one row per CDR3 protein. This sample has a few hundred thousand distinct CDR3 sequences, with 10% found just once. This entry is derived from a study of T-cell reconstitution after alpha-beta-depleted transplantation in children. Germline lookup yields CDR1 MNHEY and CDR2 SVGEGT. The CDR3 runs 14 residues. J was trimmed by 5 bases and V by 7 bases; bases with no gene match: 10. This TCR was sampled from a human donor who donated a stem cell graft to a child with acute lymphoblastic leukemia. V usage is TRBV6-2 or TRBV6-3 and J usage is TRBJ2-7; 8 nucleotides align to TRBD2. Sequencing was performed on PBMCs from the stem cell graft donor, taken from the stem cell graft. The CDR3 sequence: CASIPGGETDEQYF. CDR3 DNA: TGTGCCAGCATCCCGGGAGGGGAGACGGACGAGCAGTACTTC.